The T cell receptor (beta chain) described here comes from a study of blood T cells in healthy people across ages. The study, taken as a whole, reports: Whereas aged donors had fewer naive CD4+ cells, long-lived donors had more of them and higher diversity. CMV infection status of these donors was not known.

Using a J-beta primer mix together with a sample-barcoded 5' primer, a second PCR was run for about 6 to 12 cycles. Each CDR3 protein is one row after TCRdb ran MiXCR on the 5' RACE reads. The sample has about 1.5 million distinct CDR3 sequences; roughly 45% are singletons. To note about this clonotype: Antigen: not known.

Trimming pared 5 bases from V and 6 bases from J, leaving 19 bases between. The CDR3 is 16 residues long. CDR1 MNHEY and CDR2 SVGAGI come from the germline V gene. The clonotype originates from a woman aged 18-29 years in good health. The specimen was blood. The rearrangement links TRBV6-5 to TRBJ1-4; D is unresolved. The CDR3 protein is CASSVLLVVEDEKLFF. The CDR3 bases are TGTGCCAGCAGTGTACTCCTGGTGGTGGAGGATGAAAAACTGTTTTTT.